The 14 T cell receptor beta chains presented below share a single source sample, sequenced in a study of T cell responses to AZD1222 COVID-19 vaccine. Profiled with immunoSEQ multiplex PCR; TCRdb holds only in-frame clones, not every one. The repertoire holds about 140,000 clones, with about 93% as singletons. Sequencing used peripheral blood, obtained on day 0 of AZD1222 vaccination. The receptor source for this set is an adult in good health.

This sequence joins TRBV5-5 and TRBJ1-3, with D unresolved. CDR3 length equals 18 residues. With 0 bases removed from V and 0 bases from J, the gap between germline ends came to 16 bases. Germline CDR1 reads SGHKS; CDR2 reads YYEKEE (reference sequence). The chain's CDR3 is CASSLVGRGSYSGNTIYF. CDR3 in DNA: TGTGCCAGCAGCTTGGTAGGCCGGGGATCCTACTCTGGAAACACCATATATTTT.

The genes are TRBV28 and TRBJ1-1, with 9 bases identical to TRBD1. V dropped 6 bases and J dropped 7; count of bases not matched to a gene: 12. In germline, CDR1 is MDHEN, CDR2 SYDVKM. This CDR3 is 15 amino acids long. The CDR3 nucleotides are TGTGCCAGCAGCCGGGACAGGGAAGGGCGGGGTGAAGCTTTCTTT. This codes for CASSRDREGRGEAFF.

The chain carries TRBV29-1 and TRBJ2-7, with a tentative D call TRBD1 (6 bases). With 6 bases removed from V and 3 bases from J, the gap between germline ends came to 18 bases. Per the germline V gene, CDR1 is SQVTM and CDR2 is ANQGSEA. This CDR3 has 14 residues. CDR3 DNA: TGCAGCGTAGTGGTTCGACAGGTCATCTACGAGCAGTACTTC. This translates into CSVVVRQVIYEQYF.

The chain combines TRBV5-4 with TRBJ2-1, with D unresolved. Trimming cost V 6 bases and J 0 bases, with 13 bases left between them. CDR3 length: 15 residues. Per germline, CDR1 SGHNT and CDR2 YYREEE (reference sequence). CDR3 nucleotides: TGTGCCAGCACCGATGAACCCAGCTCCTACAATGAGCAGTTCTTC. This encodes CASTDEPSSYNEQFF. Filled out from reference TRBV5-4 and TRBJ2-1, the complete variable domain reads ETGVTQSPTHLIKTRGQQVTLRCSSQSGHNTVSWYQQALGQGPQFIFQYYREEENGRGNFPPRFSGLQFPNYSSELNVNALELDDSALYLCASTDEPSSYNEQFFGPGTRLTVL.

The CDR3 protein is CASSFPGGRTNTEAFF. In nucleotides, the CDR3 is TGTGCCAGTAGTTTCCCCGGGGGACGGACCAACACTGAAGCTTTCTTT. The chain is built from TRBV19 and TRBJ1-1, with D possibly being TRBD1 (5 bases). This CDR3 contains 16 residues. Germline V gene data show CDR1 as LNHDA and CDR2 as SQIVND (reference sequence). Trimming shortened V by 5 bases and J by 2 bases, and 18 bases separated the two germline ends.

CDR3 DNA sequence: TGTGCCAGTAGTATAGTGCAGGGGGGAAACAATGAGCAGTTCTTC. It translates to CASSIVQGGNNEQFF. The V gene is TRBV19, the J gene TRBJ2-1; maybe TRBD1 (7 bases). Trimming left V 1 base short and J 5 bases short, with 12 bases between. Germline-derived CDR1 and CDR2 are LNHDA and SQIVND (reference sequence). The CDR3 extends over 15 amino acids.

This sequence joins TRBV30 and TRBJ1-6, with unresolved D. The CDR3 spans 14 residues. V lost 4 bases, J lost 8 bases, and 15 bases lay in between. Germline assignment: CDR1 GTSNPN and CDR2 SVGIG (reference sequence). CDR3 DNA: TGTGCCTGGATACCCGGCCGGCGGGATTCACCCCTCCACTTT. Its protein is CAWIPGRRDSPLHF.

This sequence joins TRBV12-5 and TRBJ2-7; 7 bases match TRBD2. The trim removed 1 base at V and 0 bases at J, leaving 3 bases unmatched. CDR1 is LGHNT and CDR2 is FRNRAP in the germline V gene. The CDR3 runs 15 residues. The CDR3 here is CASGLERGSSYEQYF. DNA for the CDR3: TGTGCTAGTGGTTTGGAGCGGGGCAGCTCCTACGAGCAGTACTTC.

In this sample, this clone turned up a few times. CDR3 amino acids: CSVEVNTEAFF. CDR3 nucleotides: TGCAGCGTTGAGGTGAACACTGAAGCTTTCTTT. This sequence joins TRBV29-1 and TRBJ1-1; D call uncertain. V lost 3 bases to trimming and J lost 0 bases, with 2 bases between them. Germline loops: CDR1 SQVTM, CDR2 ANQGSEA. The CDR3 has 11 amino acids.

The chain's CDR3 is CASSPRAGGLNEQFF. In DNA form, the CDR3 reads TGTGCCAGCTCACCGCGAGCGGGAGGGCTCAATGAGCAGTTCTTC. The J gene is TRBJ2-1, the V gene TRBV18, with TRBD2 matching over 10 bases. V shed 3 bases, J shed 6 bases, and the junction held 5 bases outside the gene matches. From germline, CDR1 is KGHSH and CDR2 LQKENI. CDR3 length: 15 residues.

The rearrangement uses TRBV4-2 and TRBJ2-3; D remains ambiguous. Germline CDR1 is LGHNA and CDR2 is YNFKEQ. The CDR3 sequence is 16 residues long. V lost 4 bases and J lost 1, with 15 bases in between. The CDR3 nucleotides read TGTGCCAGCAGCCGATCCTTGGCCTCGGGCACAGATACGCAGTATTTT. This encodes CASSRSLASGTDTQYF.

This sequence joins TRBV11-3 and TRBJ2-2; D may be TRBD1 (5 bases). The V end was cut by 6 bases, the J end by 5 bases, with 7 bases between. CDR1 and CDR2 from the germline V gene are SGHNT and YENEEA. The CDR3 has 12 residues. The CDR3 loop is CASRGETGELFF. Here the CDR3 DNA reads TGTGCCAGCAGAGGGGAAACCGGGGAGCTGTTTTTT.

CDR3: CATSSGLAGGGGTDTQYF. The CDR3 DNA is TGTGCCACCAGCAGTGGACTAGCGGGAGGGGGTGGCACAGATACGCAGTATTTT. The chain has TRBV15 and TRBJ2-3, with 15 bases aligning to TRBD2. Trimming removed 3 bases from V and 1 base from J; junction bases left unmatched: 5. The CDR3 is made up of 18 amino acids. Per germline, CDR1 LNHNV and CDR2 YYDKDF (reference sequence).

The chain couples TRBV19 to TRBJ1-2; D remains ambiguous. In germline, CDR1 is LNHDA, CDR2 SQIVND (reference sequence). V was shortened by 7 bases and J by 8 bases, with 14 bases between the two germline ends. This CDR3 contains 12 residues. CDR3 in amino acids: CASMTQAGGYTF. CDR3 nucleotide sequence: TGTGCCAGTATGACGCAGGCAGGCGGCTACACCTTC.